This T cell receptor beta chain was documented in a study of T cell repertoires in cytomegalovirus infection. Study at large: The public TCR beta signatures pointed to both CMV infection and matching HLA type.

TCRdb passed the reads through MiXCR, listing each CDR3 protein once. The data show approximately 170,000 distinct CDR3 sequences, around 14% seen once. This clonotype was counted only a few times. This TCR came from a human donor in good health (CMV status not recorded). Some clones in this sample may be carry-over from other donors' samples. The sample taken for sequencing was PBMCs.

The CDR3: CASSLGLSRLNTEAFF. The DNA for the CDR3 is TGTGCCAGCAGCTTGGGTTTAAGCAGGTTGAACACTGAAGCTTTCTTT. The V gene is TRBV5-4, the J gene TRBJ1-1; D is unclear. The CDR3 length is 16 residues. V shed 0 bases and J shed 0 bases, with 12 bases lying between them. The germline V gene encodes CDR1 SGHNT and CDR2 YYREEE (reference sequence).